This passage covers 6 T cell receptor beta chains from one sample sequenced in a study of T cell repertoires in cytomegalovirus infection. TCRdb analysed the reads with MiXCR anew, one entry per CDR3 protein. The table has approximately 140,000 distinct CDR3 sequences, more than 7% seen once. Input material: PBMCs. These receptors were collected from a human donor in good health (CMV status not recorded). Some clones in this sample may be carry-over from other donors' samples.

This clonotype was detected ten times or more. V and J are TRBV19 and TRBJ2-7; D possibly corresponds to TRBD2 (8 bases). CDR1 is LNHDA and CDR2 is SQIVND in the germline V gene (reference sequence). V lost 6 bases to trimming and J lost 7 bases, with 19 bases between them. The CDR3 has 14 amino acids. CDR3 protein: CASSGRDSKREQYF. The CDR3 DNA is TGTGCCAGTAGCGGGAGGGACAGCAAGAGGGAGCAGTACTTC.

The table lists this clonotype with many counts. The rearrangement uses TRBV6-5 and TRBJ2-1; TRBD2 is a possible D gene (5 bases). The CDR3 consists of 15 residues. Germline assignment: CDR1 MNHEY and CDR2 SVGAGI. Trimming shortened V by 3 bases and J by 6 bases, and 15 bases separated the two germline ends. The CDR3 region has the DNA TGTGCCAGCAGTTATGATGGGAGAGAGGGCAATGAGCAGTTCTTC. It translates to CASSYDGREGNEQFF.

This chain connects TRBV29-1 to TRBJ2-5, with D possibly matching TRBD2 (5 bases). V gave up 7 bases and J gave up 5 bases, with 11 bases separating them. Germline CDR1 and CDR2: SQVTM and ANQGSEA. The CDR3 has 11 residues. Here the CDR3 DNA reads TGCAGCGCCGACTATGGGGAGACCCAGTACTTC. Its protein product is CSADYGETQYF. Using reference TRBV29-1 and TRBJ2-5 for the parts outside the CDR3, the full variable domain is SAVISQKPSRDICQRGTSLTIQCQVDSQVTMMFWYRQQPGQSLTLIATANQGSEATYESGFVIDKFPISRPNLTFSTLTVSNMSPEDSSIYLCSADYGETQYFGPGTRLLVL.

This clonotype was recorded many times. The chain carries TRBV28 and TRBJ2-2, with a possible D match to TRBD2 (6 bases). The germline gives CDR1 MDHEN, CDR2 SYDVKM. Trimming shortened V by 1 base and J by 0 bases, and 12 bases separated the two germline ends. CDR3 length equals 17 residues. Here the CDR3 reads CASSLLFGGTNTGELFF. For the CDR3, the DNA is TGTGCCAGCAGTTTATTGTTCGGGGGTACGAACACCGGGGAGCTGTTTTTT.

This clonotype was picked up many times. V is TRBV7-6 and J is TRBJ1-1; TRBD1 might be the D (5 bases). The CDR3 runs to 13 residues. The V and J ends lost 5 bases and 3 bases respectively, with 10 bases between them. CDR1 SGHVS and CDR2 FNYEAQ come from the germline V gene. CDR3 sequence reads: CASSPGSDTEAFF. The CDR3 nucleotides are TGTGCCAGCAGCCCAGGGAGCGACACTGAAGCTTTCTTT.

This clonotype has at least ten counts. The chain carries TRBV7-2 and TRBJ1-6, with a tentative D call TRBD1 (5 bases). V was pared by 0 bases and J by 7 bases, with 7 bases between. CDR1 and CDR2 (germline): SGHTA, FQGNSA. This CDR3 comprises 14 residues. The CDR3 loop is CASSLAQGNSPLHF. CDR3 nucleotide sequence: TGTGCCAGCAGCTTAGCGCAGGGAAATTCACCCCTCCACTTT.